The next 16 T cell receptor beta chains were all read from a single sample in a study of cytomegalovirus exposure and HLA in healthy donors. Primers: 60 Vbeta forward and 13 Jbeta reverse. Clones were sequenced by immunoSEQ multiplex PCR, and TCRdb holds only the in-frame ones, with some missing. The sample holds more than 85,000 clones; more than 70% are singletons and the top ten take under 3%. Specimen: PBMCs. These receptors all stem from a woman aged 60 to 75 in good health and CMV-seropositive.

The rearrangement links TRBV15 to TRBJ2-1; D may be TRBD2 (5 bases). The V gene's germline CDR1 is LNHNV and CDR2 YYDKDF (reference sequence). The CDR3 length is 15 residues. Trimming shortened V by 2 bases and J by 3 bases, and 11 bases separated the two germline ends. CDR3 nucleotides: TGTGCCACCAGCAGACCCACTAGTTTCTACAATGAGCAGTTCTTC. This translates into CATSRPTSFYNEQFF.

The CDR3 bases are TGTGCCAGTAGGGGGGGCTACGAGCAGTACTTC. Its translation: CASRGGYEQYF. The chain couples TRBV19 to TRBJ2-7, with D maybe TRBD2 (6 bases). The CDR3 loop spans 11 amino acids. V was cut by 6 bases and J by 3 bases, with 6 bases left in between. The germline CDR1 and CDR2 sequences are LNHDA and SQIVND (reference sequence).

This sequence joins TRBV6-1 and TRBJ1-2, with D possibly matching TRBD1 (5 bases). Germline V gene lookup returns CDR1 MNHNS and CDR2 SASEGT. The germline V and J ends were trimmed by 2 bases and 3 bases, with 7 bases remaining between them. The length of the CDR3 is 13 residues. The CDR3 coding sequence is TGTGCCAGCAGTGAAAGGGACTACTATGGCTACACCTTC. Its translation: CASSERDYYGYTF.

The V call is TRBV5-1, the J call TRBJ1-1; D unresolved. This CDR3 spans 13 amino acids. V lost 5 bases and J lost 2, with 10 bases in between. The germline CDR1 and CDR2 sequences are SGHRS and YFSETQ. CDR3 bases: TGCGCCAGCAGTGGGAGGCCCAACACTGAAGCTTTCTTT. It is translated as CASSGRPNTEAFF.

V gene TRBV7-9 combines with J gene TRBJ2-3; 8 bases map to TRBD2. Germline V CDR1 and CDR2: SEHNR, FQNEAQ (reference sequence). CDR3 length: 13 amino acids. The J segment lost 6 bases and the V segment lost 3 bases, leaving 2 bases of the junction unmatched. CDR3 protein: CASSFTSGDTQYF. The CDR3 DNA reads TGTGCCAGCAGCTTTACTAGCGGCGATACGCAGTATTTT. Filled out from reference TRBV7-9 and TRBJ2-3, the complete variable domain reads DTGVSQNPRHKITKRGQNVTFRCDPISEHNRLYWYRQTLGQGPEFLTYFQNEAQLEKSRLLSDRFSAERPKGSFSTLEIQRTEQGDSAMYLCASSFTSGDTQYFGPGTRLTVL.

V is TRBV10-3 and J is TRBJ1-2, with 7 bases aligning to TRBD1. The CDR3 has 15 amino acids. Germline assignment: CDR1 ENHRY and CDR2 SYGVKD. V dropped 4 bases and J dropped 3; count of bases not matched to a gene: 8. Here the CDR3 DNA reads TGTGCCATCAGTGCCCAGGGGGGCATCGACTATGGCTACACCTTC. Translated, it gives CAISAQGGIDYGYTF.

This rearrangement joins TRBV9 to TRBJ2-5; the D gene is possibly TRBD1 (6 bases). The V and J ends lost 3 bases and 5 bases respectively, with 20 bases between them. Per the germline V gene, CDR1 is SGDLS and CDR2 is YYNGEE. This CDR3 spans 16 amino acids. The CDR3 bases are TGTGCCAGCAGCGCGCCTAACAGGGCTAGGGGGGAGACCCAGTACTTC. As protein: CASSAPNRARGETQYF.

The V and J genes are TRBV15 and TRBJ2-7; D gene unclear. CDR3 length equals 14 residues. In germline, CDR1 is LNHNV, CDR2 YYDKDF (reference sequence). Trimming took 0 bases from V and 3 from J, leaving 9 bases between them. The CDR3 region is CATSRDVANYEQYF. CDR3 DNA sequence: TGTGCCACCAGCAGAGACGTAGCCAACTACGAGCAGTACTTC.

As DNA, the CDR3 is TGTGCCAGCAGACCGTTAGCGGGAGGTTACACAGATACGCAGTATTTT. Translated: CASRPLAGGYTDTQYF. This chain uses TRBV27 with TRBJ2-3; 10 bases are a match to TRBD2. Germline loops: CDR1 MNHEY, CDR2 SMNVEV (reference sequence). The CDR3 sequence is 16 residues long. After removal of 6 bases from V and 2 bases from J, the junction contained 8 bases not matched to a gene.

The chain uses TRBV27 and TRBJ1-3; 9 nucleotides match TRBD1. V trimming: 6 bases; J trimming: 4 bases; junction bases outside the gene matches: 7. Germline-derived CDR1 and CDR2 are MNHEY and SMNVEV (reference sequence). CDR3 size: 15 residues. CDR3 sequence reads: CASRSQGAEGNTIYF. The CDR3 nucleotides are TGTGCCAGCAGGTCACAGGGGGCAGAAGGAAACACCATATATTTT.

J is TRBJ1-2 and V is TRBV19; D is ambiguous. CDR3 length: 13 residues. Trimming cost V 8 bases and J 4 bases, with 14 bases left between them. Germline CDR1 reads LNHDA; CDR2 reads SQIVND (reference sequence). CDR3 coding DNA: TGTGCCAGTGGCCGGGGTTCTGTCTATGGCTACACCTTC. Protein: CASGRGSVYGYTF.

V and J are TRBV25-1 and TRBJ1-1; no firm D call. CDR3 size: 15 residues. CDR1 is MGHDK, CDR2 SYGVNS, per germline. The V end lost 3 bases, the J end lost 1 base, and 12 bases lay between the germline ends. CDR3 sequence: CASSDPGEGNTEAFF. The CDR3 DNA follows: TGTGCCAGCAGTGACCCCGGGGAGGGGAACACTGAAGCTTTCTTT.

J is TRBJ2-7 and V is TRBV5-4; D is possibly TRBD1 (5 bases). V dropped 2 bases and J dropped 5 bases, with 14 bases sitting between them. Germline assignment: CDR1 SGHNT and CDR2 YYREEE (reference sequence). CDR3 length: 14 residues. The CDR3 region is CASSFDSFLNEQYF. CDR3 sequence (DNA): TGTGCCAGCAGCTTTGACAGCTTCCTAAACGAGCAGTACTTC.

This clone was seen a few times. The J gene is TRBJ1-2, the V gene TRBV10-3, with 11 bases identical to TRBD1. This CDR3 spans 14 amino acids. J was trimmed by 6 bases and V by 3 bases; bases with no gene match: 3. Germline-derived CDR1 and CDR2 are ENHRY and SYGVKD. In nucleotides, the CDR3 is TGTGCCATCAGTGATCCGGGACAGGGGGATGGCTACACCTTC. Encoded protein: CAISDPGQGDGYTF.

The chain recombines TRBV25-1 with TRBJ2-1; 7 positions match TRBD2. Germline CDR1 MGHDK, CDR2 SYGVNS. Trimming at V came to 2 bases and at J to 2 bases, leaving 6 bases not matched to a gene. The CDR3 sequence is 16 residues long. The CDR3 region has the DNA TGTGCCAGCAGTGAAGGGGCTAGCGGAGCCTACAATGAGCAGTTCTTC. Translation gives CASSEGASGAYNEQFF.

The chain joins TRBV10-3 to TRBJ1-2; 8 bases line up with TRBD1. There are 14 residues in the CDR3. V dropped 4 bases and J dropped 3; count of bases not matched to a gene: 4. Looked up from germline, CDR1 is ENHRY and CDR2 is SYGVKD. The CDR3 DNA sequence: TGTGCCATCAGTGCACAGGGGGTGGACTATGGCTACACCTTC. The encoded protein is CAISAQGVDYGYTF.